The rows below give T cell receptor beta chains drawn from one sample of a study of T cell responses to AZD1222 COVID-19 vaccine. Repertoires were generated with immunoSEQ multiplex PCR, while TCRdb's copy carries only in-frame clones and drops some. The sample lists roughly 180,000 clones; 94% were seen once. The sample here was peripheral blood, taken on day 0 of AZD1222 vaccination. These receptors were collected from an adult in good health. Each CDR3 is given with its conserved first and last residue. A D gene is named only where the DNA matches it firmly. Clone size, where shown, is once, few, many, or a class for clones that have expanded.

>TRBJ2-7|TRBD2|TRBV3-1/TRBV3-2|-
CASSPRTSGPYEQYF
TGTGCCAGCAGCCCCCGGACTAGCGGACCCTACGAGCAGTACTTC
>TRBJ2-1|-|TRBV19|-
CASSIRTEQFF
TGTGCCAGTAGTATTAGGACAGAGCAGTTCTTC
>TRBJ1-2|-|TRBV2|-
CASRNREALDGYTF
TGTGCCAGCAGAAACAGGGAGGCTTTGGATGGCTACACCTTC
>TRBJ1-3|-|TRBV2|-
CASKVLGNTIYF
TGTGCCAGCAAAGTGCTTGGAAACACCATATATTTT
>TRBJ2-2|-|TRBV30|-
CAWSRQSAGELFF
TGTGCCTGGAGTAGACAGTCCGCCGGGGAGCTGTTTTTT
>TRBJ1-6|-|TRBV6-5|-
CASRWGDTYNSPLHF
TGTGCCAGCAGATGGGGGGACACCTATAATTCACCCCTCCACTTT
>TRBJ2-7|TRBD2|TRBV5-1|once
CASTTGGIQLAGGPDEQYF
TGCGCCAGCACAACTGGGGGGATACAACTAGCGGGAGGGCCCGACGAGCAGTACTTC
>TRBJ1-2|-|TRBV19|-
CATQSQVGQFNYGYTF
TGTGCCACCCAGAGTCAGGTCGGACAGTTTAACTATGGCTACACCTTC
>TRBJ1-1|-|TRBV5-6|-
CASSFMDGEAFF
TGTGCCAGCAGCTTCATGGACGGTGAAGCTTTCTTT
>TRBJ1-4|TRBD1|TRBV9|-
CASSVQGALPNEKLFF
TGTGCCAGCAGCGTACAGGGGGCCCTTCCTAATGAAAAACTGTTTTTT
>TRBJ1-1|-|TRBV11-3|-
CASSLERGTEAFF
TGTGCCAGCAGCTTAGAGCGGGGAACTGAAGCTTTCTTT
>TRBJ2-2|-|TRBV30|-
CAWSVQVGELFF
TGTGCCTGGAGTGTACAGGTCGGGGAGCTGTTTTTT
>TRBJ1-1|-|TRBV3-1/TRBV3-2|-
CASTLTSQLNTEAFF
TGTGCCAGCACCCTAACATCCCAACTGAACACTGAAGCTTTCTTT
>TRBJ2-1|TRBD2|TRBV29-1|-
CSVKRAGWENEQFF
TGCAGCGTGAAGCGAGCGGGGTGGGAGAATGAGCAGTTCTTC
>TRBJ2-1|-|TRBV24-1|-
CATSQRGSSYNEQFF
TGTGCCACCAGTCAAAGGGGAAGCTCCTACAATGAGCAGTTCTTC
>TRBJ2-6|-|TRBV19|-
CASSRVSSGANVLTF
TGTGCCAGTAGTCGGGTCAGCTCTGGGGCCAACGTCCTGACTTTC
>TRBJ1-1|-|TRBV19|-
CASSRTVNTEAFF
TGTGCCAGTAGCAGGACAGTAAACACTGAAGCTTTCTTT
>TRBJ1-1|-|TRBV11-2|-
CASSPIGAEAFF
TGTGCCAGCAGCCCGATAGGCGCTGAAGCTTTCTTT
>TRBJ1-5|TRBD1|TRBV6-5|-
CASRADRGDQPQHF
TGTGCCAGCAGGGCCGACAGGGGAGATCAGCCCCAGCATTTT
>TRBJ1-5|-|TRBV15|-
CATSREDVKRPSF
TGTGCCACCAGCAGAGAGGACGTAAAACGTCCGAGTTTT
>TRBJ2-1|-|TRBV12-3/TRBV12-4|-
CASSFGFNEQFF
TGTGCCAGCAGTTTTGGCTTCAATGAGCAGTTCTTC
>TRBJ2-7|TRBD2|TRBV6-5|-
CASRRLGLAYYEQYF
TGTGCCAGCAGGCGACTCGGACTAGCCTACTACGAGCAGTACTTC
>TRBJ2-1|-|TRBV6-5|-
CASRDFRGEQFF
TGTGCCAGCAGGGACTTTCGGGGTGAGCAGTTCTTC
>TRBJ1-4|-|TRBV2|-
CASRKLWIATNEKLFF
TGTGCCAGCAGAAAACTTTGGATTGCAACTAATGAAAAACTGTTTTTT
>TRBJ2-7|TRBD2|TRBV9|once
CASSFTGGSYEQYF
TGTGCCAGCAGCTTCACGGGGGGCTCCTACGAGCAGTACTTC
>TRBJ2-5|TRBD2|TRBV24-1|once
CATTSGGPTETQYF
TGTGCCACCACGTCGGGAGGGCCGACGGAGACCCAGTACTTC
>TRBJ1-2|TRBD1|TRBV28|-
CASSPSRQGRWYGYTF
TGTGCCAGCAGTCCTTCTAGACAGGGTCGATGGTATGGCTACACCTTC
>TRBJ2-7|TRBD2|TRBV5-1|-
CASSLDGLGGQYF
TGCGCCAGCAGCTTGGATGGACTAGGCGGGCAGTACTTC
>TRBJ2-7|-|TRBV5-5|-
CASSFPNQATSYEQYF
TGTGCCAGCAGCTTCCCTAACCAGGCCACATCCTACGAGCAGTACTTC
>TRBJ1-2|TRBD1|TRBV27|-
CASSWTGNYGYTF
TGTGCCAGCAGTTGGACAGGGAACTATGGCTACACCTTC
>TRBJ2-7|TRBD2|TRBV5-4|-
CASSLAGTSFF
TGTGCCAGCAGCTTGGCCGGGACTAGCTTCTTC
>TRBJ1-1|-|TRBV5-3|-
CARSLGHEGRGNTEAFF
TGTGCCAGAAGCTTGGGGCACGAGGGAAGGGGGAACACTGAAGCTTTCTTT
>TRBJ1-2|-|TRBV5-6|-
CASSFGTVGYTF
TGTGCCAGCAGCTTCGGGACGGTTGGCTACACCTTC
>TRBJ1-1|-|TRBV7-9|few
CASSSSGVDTEAFF
TGTGCCAGCAGCTCGTCGGGGGTGGACACTGAAGCTTTCTTT
>TRBJ2-1|-|TRBV5-1|once
CASDPLGIPGNEQFF
TGCGCCAGCGACCCCTTGGGGATTCCGGGCAATGAGCAGTTCTTC
>TRBJ2-7|TRBD1|TRBV7-9|-
CASSFSGTGKGREQYF
TGTGCCAGCAGCTTTTCCGGGACAGGGAAGGGACGAGAGCAGTACTTC
>TRBJ2-1|-|TRBV11-3|-
CASSLRPGGANEQFF
TGTGCCAGCAGCTTAAGGCCAGGAGGGGCGAATGAGCAGTTCTTC
>TRBJ1-2|TRBD1|TRBV27|-
CASSLRVDRGRAGGYTF
TGTGCCAGCAGTTTACGCGTGGACAGGGGGCGCGCCGGTGGCTACACCTTC
>TRBJ2-5|-|TRBV30|-
CAWSVGSPMETQYF
TGTGCCTGGAGCGTGGGGAGCCCCATGGAGACCCAGTACTTC
>TRBJ1-2|-|TRBV7-9|-
CASSLTGGYGYTF
TGTGCCAGCAGCTTAACTGGGGGCTATGGCTACACCTTC
>TRBJ2-1|-|TRBV5-5|-
CASSFWGWRDNEQFF
TGTGCCAGCAGCTTCTGGGGGTGGAGGGACAATGAGCAGTTCTTC
>TRBJ1-5|-|TRBV18|-
CASSPGQDGQPQHF
TGTGCCAGCTCACCAGGGCAGGACGGTCAGCCCCAGCATTTT
>TRBJ2-2|-|TRBV6-5|-
CASSFDAYSGELFF
TGTGCCAGCAGTTTCGACGCTTACTCCGGGGAGCTGTTTTTT
>TRBJ2-1|TRBD2|TRBV28|-
CASSEPSGSPYNEQFF
TGTGCCAGCAGTGAACCGAGCGGGAGCCCCTACAATGAGCAGTTCTTC